This is a list of T cell receptor beta chains from one sample in a study of technical replicates of blood from a handful of donors. TCRdb's table, derived via immunoSEQ multiplex PCR, lists solely in-frame clones and lacks some. The sample yields under 65,000 clones, approximately 86% seen once. Sequences were obtained from PBMCs. The receptors stem from a human donor in good health. Some clones in this sample may be carry-over from other donors' samples. CDR3s leave out the opening cysteine and the closing phenylalanine or tryptophan.

v_call: TRBV4-1
j_call: TRBJ1-2
cdr3_aa: ASSQDGGVWGYT

v_call: TRBV7-8
j_call: TRBJ2-5
cdr3_aa: ASSSGLARQETQY

v_call: TRBV2
j_call: TRBJ1-4
cdr3_aa: ASSGPLTNEKLF

v_call: TRBV25-1
j_call: TRBJ1-1
cdr3_aa: ASTMDRTPEAF

v_call: TRBV19
j_call: TRBJ1-3
cdr3_aa: ASSAKQGISGNTIY

v_call: TRBV30
j_call: TRBJ1-1
cdr3_aa: AWSGQPRTEAF

v_call: TRBV19
j_call: TRBJ1-2
cdr3_aa: ASSIVTAAPGYT

v_call: TRBV2
j_call: TRBJ2-7
cdr3_aa: ASSGTGRYEQY

v_call: TRBV7-6
j_call: TRBJ2-3
cdr3_aa: ASSGPSGGATDTQY

v_call: TRBV5-4
j_call: TRBJ2-1
cdr3_aa: ASSREFANSDEQF

v_call: TRBV14
j_call: TRBJ2-2
cdr3_aa: ASSQVLGLADTGELF

v_call: TRBV6-5
j_call: TRBJ2-7
cdr3_aa: ASQGPPSYEQY

v_call: TRBV5-5
j_call: TRBJ2-1
cdr3_aa: ASSLGGRDYNEQF

v_call: TRBV15
j_call: TRBJ2-2
cdr3_aa: ATSREGRGITGELF

v_call: TRBV7-2
j_call: TRBJ2-7
cdr3_aa: ASSLRPSGTPYEQY

v_call: TRBV5-1
j_call: TRBJ2-5
cdr3_aa: ATTTDSGIETQY

v_call: TRBV5-6
j_call: TRBJ2-5
cdr3_aa: ASSFGQGIWGETQY

v_call: TRBV4-2
j_call: TRBJ2-2
cdr3_aa: ASSQDLRLADTGELF

v_call: TRBV4-2
j_call: TRBJ1-6
cdr3_aa: ASSITGAGSYNSPLH

v_call: TRBV7-2
j_call: TRBJ1-2
cdr3_aa: ASSVDRDYGYT

v_call: TRBV5-4
j_call: TRBJ2-1
cdr3_aa: ASSRKTGPNEQF

v_call: TRBV14
j_call: TRBJ1-3
cdr3_aa: ASSQEGGAPYSGNTIY

v_call: TRBV7-2
j_call: TRBJ2-5
cdr3_aa: ASSLRSGSRETQY

v_call: TRBV6-5
j_call: TRBJ1-1
cdr3_aa: ASSLRGRNTEAF

v_call: TRBV6-6
j_call: TRBJ1-3
cdr3_aa: ASSPRTVGNTIY

v_call: TRBV7-3
j_call: TRBJ2-1
cdr3_aa: ASSSQGPSRYEQF

v_call: TRBV29-1
j_call: TRBJ1-1
cdr3_aa: SADRLNTEAF

v_call: TRBV7-9
j_call: TRBJ1-4
cdr3_aa: ASSLGAWVLNEKLF

v_call: TRBV29-1
j_call: TRBJ1-1
cdr3_aa: SVVGADTEAF

v_call: TRBV25-1
j_call: TRBJ1-1
cdr3_aa: ASSGQGTVNTEAF

v_call: TRBV7-9
j_call: TRBJ2-1
cdr3_aa: ASRTGGGSNEQF

v_call: TRBV5-8
j_call: TRBJ1-1
cdr3_aa: ASSLEWALNTEAF

v_call: TRBV28
j_call: TRBJ1-2
cdr3_aa: ASSLDGRYGYT

v_call: TRBV5-4
j_call: TRBJ2-7
cdr3_aa: ASSGTSGRAGEQY

v_call: TRBV5-1
j_call: TRBJ1-2
cdr3_aa: ASCRATGVYGYT

v_call: TRBV7-2
j_call: TRBJ2-5
cdr3_aa: ASSFQGGPETQY

v_call: TRBV4-2
j_call: TRBJ2-1
cdr3_aa: ASTRGGVNEQF

v_call: TRBV4-1
j_call: TRBJ2-1
cdr3_aa: ASSLGRLAGEDEQF

v_call: TRBV7-9
j_call: TRBJ1-5
cdr3_aa: ASSMGPDSNQPQH

v_call: TRBV5-1
j_call: TRBJ2-1
cdr3_aa: ASSVALAGVWEQF

v_call: TRBV7-2
j_call: TRBJ2-7
cdr3_aa: ASSPQGQGLSYEQY

v_call: TRBV2
j_call: TRBJ2-5
cdr3_aa: ASSEGRGQGYQETQY

v_call: TRBV7-9
j_call: TRBJ2-3
cdr3_aa: ASSLTKGLAGGGTQY

v_call: TRBV5-1
j_call: TRBJ2-7
cdr3_aa: ASRRDRVPYEQY

v_call: TRBV28
j_call: TRBJ2-7
cdr3_aa: ASSRPGTGSFEQY

v_call: TRBV2
j_call: TRBJ2-7
cdr3_aa: ASSSDRFSYEQY

v_call: TRBV5-1
j_call: TRBJ2-1
cdr3_aa: ASSLAVTSATEQF

v_call: TRBV5-1
j_call: TRBJ1-1
cdr3_aa: ASSLSHADTEAF

v_call: TRBV10-3
j_call: TRBJ1-2
cdr3_aa: AISTGGSSNGYT

v_call: TRBV7-9
j_call: TRBJ1-2
cdr3_aa: ASSLHGDGYT

v_call: TRBV10-3
j_call: TRBJ2-7
cdr3_aa: AISDTGGTYEQY

v_call: TRBV19
j_call: TRBJ2-2
cdr3_aa: ASRPSGNTGELF